Listed below are T cell receptor beta chains from one sample, sequenced in a study of blood T cell repertoires in COVID-19. Sequencing used immunoSEQ multiplex PCR; TCRdb keeps in-frame clones, though not all of them. This table holds 55,000 to 80,000 clones, about 91% found once. Specimen: peripheral blood. The receptor set was obtained from a man aged 50-60 years with active COVID-19. The CDR3 runs from the conserved cysteine through the conserved F or W. A D gene is named only where the DNA matches it firmly.

len	v_gene	j_gene	d_gene	CDR3aa
17	TRBV10-3	TRBJ1-1	TRBD1	CAISELQGVIMNTEAFF
15	TRBV2	TRBJ2-7	.	CARTKFRGSSYEQYF
17	TRBV19	TRBJ1-1	TRBD1	CASSIGTGRYMNTEAFF
14	TRBV15	TRBJ2-7	.	CATSRGDISREQYF
13	TRBV29-1	TRBJ1-1	TRBD1	CSVKWTGITEAFF
13	TRBV5-1	TRBJ2-4	.	CASAPGQGNIQYF
16	TRBV12-5	TRBJ1-5	TRBD1	CASGLVVDRAFQPQHF
15	TRBV5-1	TRBJ2-7	.	CASSLGPGPSYEQYF
14	TRBV5-8	TRBJ2-2	.	CASSLAWPAGELFF
16	TRBV9	TRBJ2-2	TRBD2	CASTERGGDSTGELFF
13	TRBV6-5	TRBJ2-7	TRBD2	CASSYREGYEQYF
15	TRBV6-6	TRBJ2-5	.	CASSLGQGGWETQYF
16	TRBV11-3	TRBJ1-3	TRBD1	CASSSGTGSAGNTIYF
15	TRBV7-7	TRBJ2-2	TRBD1	CASSRRTGPTGELFF
16	TRBV7-2	TRBJ2-3	.	CASSLEGGTGTDTQYF
13	TRBV5-1	TRBJ2-1	.	CASSLEGDNEQFF
14	TRBV5-1	TRBJ2-3	.	CASISGPGGDTQYF
20	TRBV9	TRBJ2-5	TRBD2	CASSVEGTSGGAPHSETQYF
15	TRBV13	TRBJ2-3	TRBD2	CATAWTSSSTDTQYF
16	TRBV5-4	TRBJ2-7	TRBD2	CASSSDWTSASYEQYF
11	TRBV12-3/TRBV12-4	TRBJ2-3	.	CASRATDTQYF
14	TRBV6-6	TRBJ1-2	TRBD1	CASTSRGGGYGYTF
14	TRBV27	TRBJ2-1	TRBD1	CASSLSGQGNEQFF
18	TRBV9	TRBJ2-3	.	CASSVEGGAPFYTDTQYF
18	TRBV6-1	TRBJ2-3	.	CASSARLTGGSGTDTQYF
15	TRBV5-1	TRBJ2-3	TRBD2	CASSWGTSGEDTQYF
14	TRBV7-8	TRBJ1-2	.	CASSSKRAPSGYTF
15	TRBV6-1	TRBJ2-4	.	CASSEAEEGSTIQYF
15	TRBV7-3	TRBJ2-5	TRBD2	CASSLSGGAMETQYF
15	TRBV25-1	TRBJ2-7	.	CASSEKGGASYEQYF
13	TRBV7-9	TRBJ1-2	TRBD1	CASRADRAHGYTF
19	TRBV6-2/TRBV6-3	TRBJ2-1	TRBD2	CASSYGTSGGPITDNEQFF
13	TRBV3-1/TRBV3-2	TRBJ2-3	.	CASSRLSEDTQYF
15	TRBV11-2	TRBJ1-2	TRBD1	CASSGPGRGVYGYTF
13	TRBV10-3	TRBJ2-5	TRBD2	CAIRGSGGETQYF
15	TRBV6-2/TRBV6-3	TRBJ2-2	.	CASSLTEANTGELFF
16	TRBV6-5	TRBJ1-5	TRBD1	CASSYSGQGGEQPQHF
14	TRBV18	TRBJ2-1	.	CASSLTNSYNEQFF
16	TRBV6-2/TRBV6-3	TRBJ2-1	TRBD2	CASSSDLAGGFWEQFF
16	TRBV19	TRBJ2-1	TRBD1	CASSKGTGGTYNEQFF